Following are 18 T cell receptor beta chains from one sample sequenced in a study of long-term antiretroviral therapy in people with HIV. Running of the v3.0 immunoSEQ assay took place at survey level. Clones were sequenced by immunoSEQ multiplex PCR, and TCRdb holds only the in-frame ones, with some missing. The table has around 20,000 clones, 80% to 90% seen once. The specimen was unsorted PBMCs, collected 4.2 years after starting antiretroviral therapy. All receptors derive from a man aged 45-65 years with HIV.

On this clone itself: Other DNA sequences in the same sample also yield this CDR3. The rearrangement joins TRBV4-1 to TRBJ2-7, with D possibly being TRBD1 (5 bases). Trimming took 1 base from V and 3 from J, leaving 13 bases between them. This CDR3 region has 15 residues. CDR1 and CDR2 from the germline V gene are MGHRA and YSYEKL. The chain's CDR3 is CASSQAGQGSYEQYF. DNA of the CDR3: TGCGCCAGCAGCCAAGCCGGGCAGGGTAGCTACGAGCAGTACTTC.

This clone showed up just once. The V and J genes are TRBV28 and TRBJ1-1, with D unresolved. Trimming took off 2 bases at V and 7 bases at J, with 8 bases between the two ends. Germline assignment: CDR1 MDHEN and CDR2 SYDVKM. The CDR3 covers 12 residues. The CDR3 protein is CASSLNLGEAFF. The CDR3 DNA reads TGTGCCAGCAGTTTAAACCTGGGTGAAGCTTTCTTT.

The chain couples TRBV10-2 to TRBJ2-7; D possibly corresponds to TRBD2 (5 bases). V lost 5 bases and J lost 0, with 11 bases in between. The length of the CDR3 is 14 residues. The germline gives CDR1 WSHSY, CDR2 SAAADI. CDR3 in DNA: TGCGCCAGCAGTTCTCCGGGAACCTCCTACGAGCAGTACTTC. It is translated as CASSSPGTSYEQYF.

The chain recombines TRBV14 with TRBJ2-3, with D uncertain. V lost 4 bases and J 1 base, leaving 15 bases between the germline ends. The CDR3 consists of 16 residues. Germline values: CDR1 SGHDN, CDR2 FVKESK. CDR3 sequence: CASSRRVGWGTDTQYF. The CDR3 DNA reads as TGTGCCAGCAGCCGCCGAGTGGGTTGGGGCACAGATACGCAGTATTTT.

The rearrangement links TRBV27 to TRBJ1-5; 9 bases match TRBD1. The CDR3 is made up of 14 amino acids. Germline-derived CDR1 and CDR2 are MNHEY and SMNVEV (reference sequence). V was clipped by 4 bases and J by 4 bases; unmatched bases: 2. CDR3 in amino acids: CASSWGTGNQPQHF. The CDR3 bases are TGTGCCAGCAGTTGGGGGACAGGGAATCAGCCCCAGCATTTT.

CDR3 sequence reads: CASSQDRTVSYEQYF. The CDR3 coding sequence is TGCGCCAGCAGCCAAGATCGGACAGTATCCTACGAGCAGTACTTC. V gene TRBV4-3 combines with J gene TRBJ2-7; D is possibly TRBD1 (6 bases). V was cut by 0 bases and J by 1 base, with 10 bases left in between. The germline V gene encodes CDR1 LGHNA and CDR2 YSLEER. This CDR3 is built from 15 residues.

J is TRBJ1-2 and V is TRBV11-2, with no clear D. Germline CDR1 reads SGHAT; CDR2 reads FQNNGV. The CDR3 has 13 amino acids. Trimming took 2 bases from V and 2 from J, leaving 6 bases between them. The CDR3 protein is CASSLFQNYGYTF. In nucleotides, the CDR3 is TGTGCCAGCAGCTTATTCCAGAACTATGGCTACACCTTC.

The genes are TRBV30 and TRBJ1-1; D call uncertain. V lost 1 base and J 5 bases, leaving 8 bases between the germline ends. The germline CDR1 and CDR2 sequences are GTSNPN and SVGIG (reference sequence). This CDR3 is 12 amino acids long. Here the CDR3 reads CAWSAMGTEAFF. The CDR3 coding sequence is TGTGCCTGGAGTGCAATGGGGACTGAAGCTTTCTTT. The whole variable domain, remainder taken from reference TRBV30 and TRBJ1-1, is SQTIHQWPATLVQPVGSPLSLECTVEGTSNPNLYWYRQAAGRGLQLLFYSVGIGQISSEVPQNLSASRPQDRQFILSSKKLLLSDSGFYLCAWSAMGTEAFFGQGTRLTVV.

The rearrangement links TRBV6-5 to TRBJ1-1, with 9 bases that match TRBD1. Germline CDR1 reads MNHEY; CDR2 reads SVGAGI. Trimming took 8 bases from V and 5 from J; bases not matched to a gene: 6. CDR3 length: 13 residues. The CDR3 region has the DNA TGTGCCAGCTGGACAGGGGTTGGGACTGAAGCTTTCTTT. Its translation: CASWTGVGTEAFF.

The V call is TRBV6-6, the J call TRBJ2-1; D may correspond to TRBD1 or TRBD2 (5 bases each). This CDR3 contains 14 residues. Germline V gives CDR1 MNHNY, CDR2 SVGAGI (reference sequence). Trimming removed 0 bases at V and 8 bases at J, with 11 bases between. The CDR3 loop reads CASSYSTRDHEQFF. In DNA form, the CDR3 reads TGTGCCAGCAGTTACTCGACCAGGGACCATGAGCAGTTCTTC.

The chain is built from TRBV30 and TRBJ2-7, with unresolved D. This CDR3 is 15 amino acids long. CDR1 and CDR2 (germline): GTSNPN, SVGIG (reference sequence). V lost 3 bases to trimming and J lost 0 bases, with 15 bases between them. CDR3 sequence reads: CAWSPPHSRSYEQYF. Here the CDR3 DNA reads TGTGCCTGGAGCCCTCCCCATTCCCGCTCCTACGAGCAGTACTTC.

The chain recombines TRBV9 with TRBJ2-1; perhaps TRBD2 as D (6 bases). V lost 3 bases and J lost 5, with 15 bases in between. This CDR3 comprises 15 residues. The germline V gene has CDR1 SGDLS and CDR2 YYNGEE. The CDR3 spells CASSGTTLLNNEQFF. The CDR3, as DNA: TGTGCCAGCAGCGGGACTACCCTATTGAACAATGAGCAGTTCTTC. The full variable domain, with the rest looked up from reference TRBV9 and TRBJ2-1, is DSGVTQTPKHLITATGQRVTLRCSPRSGDLSVYWYQQSLDQGLQFLIQYYNGEERAKGNILERFSAQQFPDLHSELNLSSLELGDSALYFCASSGTTLLNNEQFFGPGTRLTVL.

The chain employs TRBV6-1 and TRBJ2-1; D ambiguous. With 3 bases removed from V and 6 bases from J, the gap between germline ends came to 9 bases. CDR3 size: 13 residues. Germline-derived CDR1 and CDR2 are MNHNS and SASEGT. CDR3 sequence reads: CASSDLPTNEQFF. The DNA of the CDR3 is TGTGCCAGCAGTGACCTCCCCACCAATGAGCAGTTCTTC.

The genes are TRBV7-8 and TRBJ1-1; perhaps TRBD1 as D (5 bases). Germline V lookup: CDR1 SGHVS, CDR2 FQNEAQ. Between the trimmed V and J ends, which lost 7 bases and 6 bases, there was a span of 15 bases. This CDR3 has 13 amino acids. CDR3 bases: TGTGCCAGCACCCCGGGGGAGGGCGCTGAAGCTTTCTTT. It yields the protein CASTPGEGAEAFF.

This chain links TRBV28 with TRBJ1-2; D uncertain. The germline V and J ends were trimmed by 3 bases and 6 bases, with 11 bases remaining between them. Per the germline V gene, CDR1 is MDHEN and CDR2 is SYDVKM. CDR3 length equals 13 residues. CDR3: CASSFPSANGYTF. CDR3 bases: TGTGCCAGCAGTTTCCCTAGTGCCAATGGCTACACCTTC.

This rearrangement joins TRBV4-1 to TRBJ1-3; no reliable D call. V dropped 0 bases and J dropped 8 bases, with 11 bases sitting between them. CDR3 length equals 14 residues. Germline CDR1 is MGHRA and CDR2 is YSYEKL. CDR3 sequence: CASSQEWMLDTIYF. The CDR3 bases are TGCGCCAGCAGCCAAGAATGGATGTTGGACACCATATATTTT.

J is TRBJ2-3 and V is TRBV28; 14 positions match TRBD2. V dropped 6 bases and J dropped 5; count of bases not matched to a gene: 13. The germline V gene has CDR1 MDHEN and CDR2 SYDVKM. This CDR3 has 18 amino acids. The CDR3 sequence: CASSLTSGGAVIGDTQYF. CDR3 coding DNA: TGTGCCAGCAGCCTGACTAGCGGGGGGGCGGTGATTGGAGATACGCAGTATTTT. The entire variable domain, with the rest obtained from reference TRBV28 and TRBJ2-3, is as follows: DVKVTQSSRYLVKRTGEKVFLECVQDMDHENMFWYRQDPGLGLRLIYFSYDVKMKEKGDIPEGYSVSREKKERFSLILESASTNQTSMYLCASSLTSGGAVIGDTQYFGPGTRLTVL.

The genes are TRBV30 and TRBJ1-1; D is ambiguous. The CDR3 covers 13 residues. The germline V and J ends were trimmed by 0 bases and 8 bases, with 13 bases remaining between them. Germline CDR1 GTSNPN, CDR2 SVGIG (reference sequence). The CDR3 DNA follows: TGTGCCTGGAGTGTAGTGGAGGGAGTCGAAGCTTTCTTT. Its translation: CAWSVVEGVEAFF.